This entry features one TCR beta chain sequence. The record originates from a study of blood T cell repertoires in COVID-19. Method: immunoSEQ multiplex PCR; TCRdb's copy keeps in-frame clones and lacks some. The sample consists of almost 95,000 clones, roughly four fifths of them appearing once. The CDR3 contains 15 residues. After removal of 6 bases from V and 6 bases from J, the junction contained 13 bases not matched to a gene. Germline V CDR1 and CDR2: LGHDT, YNNKEL (reference sequence). The sample taken for sequencing was peripheral blood. The chain combines TRBV3-1 (or the pseudogene TRBV3-2) with TRBJ2-7, with 8 bases identical to TRBD1. This clonotype was sampled from a man aged 55-75 years with acute or convalescent COVID-19. The CDR3, as DNA: TGTGCCAGCAGTTTGTCGACAGGGGCTACGGGCGAGCAGTACTTC. It translates to CASSLSTGATGEQYF.